This T cell receptor beta chain was sequenced during a study of cytomegalovirus exposure and HLA in healthy donors. Study-level findings and limits: An apparent linkage of common viral pathogens to several of the most significant clusters emerged in a later analysis. Accurate prediction of HLA-A and HLA-B alleles (for most subjects) was reportedly achieved from TCR beta sequences. Reports credit the classifier with highly specific, highly sensitive diagnosis of cytomegalovirus status.

Notes on this clone: Its matching antigen is unknown.

This CDR3 has 12 amino acids. The germline CDR1 and CDR2 sequences are SGHTA and FQGTGA. Trimming stripped 1 base from V and 12 bases from J, with 10 bases between. The PCR ran on 60 Vbeta and 13 Jbeta primers. Only in-frame clones appear in the TCRdb table, and some are missing; sequencing was by immunoSEQ multiplex PCR. Here the sample spans around 120,000 clones, 74% being singletons. The gene calls are TRBV7-3 and TRBJ2-1, with a tentative D call TRBD1 (5 bases). Sequenced material: PBMCs. The clonotype comes from a man aged 45 to 65 in good health and CMV-seropositive. DNA for the CDR3: TGTGCCAGCAGCTTAAGAGAAGGGGTGCAGTTCTTC. This sequence encodes CASSLREGVQFF.